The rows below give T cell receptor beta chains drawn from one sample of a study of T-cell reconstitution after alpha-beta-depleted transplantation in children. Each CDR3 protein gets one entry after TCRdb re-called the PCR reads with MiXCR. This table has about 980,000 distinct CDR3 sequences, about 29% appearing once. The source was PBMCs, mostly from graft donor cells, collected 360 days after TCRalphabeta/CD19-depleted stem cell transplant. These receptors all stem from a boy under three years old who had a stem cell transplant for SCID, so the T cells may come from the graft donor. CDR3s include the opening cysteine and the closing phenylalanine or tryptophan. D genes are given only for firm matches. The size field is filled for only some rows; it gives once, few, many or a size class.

CDR3 DNA: TGCGCCAGCAGCTTTGGGGAGGAGCTAGCGGTCACAGATACGCAGTATTTT
CDR3 protein: CASSFGEELAVTDTQYF
J gene: TRBJ2-3
D gene: TRBD2
clone size: -
V gene: TRBV5-1

CDR3 DNA: TGTGCCAGCAGCTCGGGGGGGGTCGATGAGCAGTTCTTC
CDR3 protein: CASSSGGVDEQFF
J gene: TRBJ2-1
D gene: TRBD2
clone size: -
V gene: TRBV6-2/TRBV6-3

CDR3 DNA: TGCGCCAGCAGCTTGGATCCCCCGGCCGAGAGCTCTGGAAACACCATATATTTT
CDR3 protein: CASSLDPPAESSGNTIYF
J gene: TRBJ1-3
D gene: -
clone size: few
V gene: TRBV5-1

CDR3 DNA: TGTGCCAGCAGCTTGTGGGAGGGAAGGACCGGGGAGCTGTTTTTT
CDR3 protein: CASSLWEGRTGELFF
J gene: TRBJ2-2
D gene: TRBD2
clone size: -
V gene: TRBV7-2

CDR3 DNA: TGTGCCAGCAGCGTAGATGCAGGGTTCGTGGAGACCCAGTACTTC
CDR3 protein: CASSVDAGFVETQYF
J gene: TRBJ2-5
D gene: -
clone size: few
V gene: TRBV9

CDR3 DNA: TGCGCCAGCAGATTTACTCCGGGACAGGCGAACACTGAAGCTTTCTTT
CDR3 protein: CASRFTPGQANTEAFF
J gene: TRBJ1-1
D gene: TRBD1
clone size: -
V gene: TRBV5-1

CDR3 DNA: TGTGCCAGCTCACCCACTCTCCCGGCGAACACCGGGGAGCTGTTTTTT
CDR3 protein: CASSPTLPANTGELFF
J gene: TRBJ2-2
D gene: -
clone size: few
V gene: TRBV18

CDR3 DNA: TGCGCCAGCAGAACAGGGGACATTCCCACTGAAGCTTTCTTT
CDR3 protein: CASRTGDIPTEAFF
J gene: TRBJ1-1
D gene: TRBD1
clone size: few
V gene: TRBV5-1

CDR3 DNA: TGTGCCACCAGCAGAGATCGGGCAGGGGCTGGAAACACCATATATTTT
CDR3 protein: CATSRDRAGAGNTIYF
J gene: TRBJ1-3
D gene: -
clone size: few
V gene: TRBV15

CDR3 DNA: TGTGCCAGCAGCTCTTCAGCGGGGGGGCCGACCGGGGAGCTGTTTTTT
CDR3 protein: CASSSSAGGPTGELFF
J gene: TRBJ2-2
D gene: TRBD2
clone size: few
V gene: TRBV7-8

CDR3 DNA: TGTGCCAGCAGTTTCTCAGGACAGGGGAGCAATGAGCAGTTCTTC
CDR3 protein: CASSFSGQGSNEQFF
J gene: TRBJ2-1
D gene: TRBD1
clone size: few
V gene: TRBV6-5

CDR3 DNA: TGCGCCAGCAGCCACCCTCCCCCCCTCTTAGGCTCACCCCTCCACTTT
CDR3 protein: CASSHPPPLLGSPLHF
J gene: TRBJ1-6
D gene: -
clone size: -
V gene: TRBV4-1

CDR3 DNA: TGCGCCAGCAGCCCCCTCAGACTAGCGGGGATTCGGTTATCCTACAATGAGCAGTTCTTC
CDR3 protein: CASSPLRLAGIRLSYNEQFF
J gene: TRBJ2-1
D gene: TRBD2
clone size: -
V gene: TRBV4-1

CDR3 DNA: TGTGCCAGCAGCTTGGGGCCGGAGGGTTTATCCCTCCACTTT
CDR3 protein: CASSLGPEGLSLHF
J gene: TRBJ1-6
D gene: -
clone size: few
V gene: TRBV5-5

CDR3 DNA: TGTGCCAGCAGTTTTCGGGCAGGCTCTGAAGCTTTCTTT
CDR3 protein: CASSFRAGSEAFF
J gene: TRBJ1-1
D gene: -
clone size: -
V gene: TRBV12-3/TRBV12-4

CDR3 DNA: TGTGCCAGCAGTCCAAGGGGGCCAGGGGGGGCCAACGTCCTGACTTTC
CDR3 protein: CASSPRGPGGANVLTF
J gene: TRBJ2-6
D gene: TRBD1
clone size: -
V gene: TRBV12-3/TRBV12-4

CDR3 DNA: TGTGCCAGCAGTTGGCGGGGGGGTCGCCGGGAGCAGTACTTC
CDR3 protein: CASSWRGGRREQYF
J gene: TRBJ2-7
D gene: TRBD2
clone size: few
V gene: TRBV28

CDR3 DNA: TGCAGTGCTAGAGATTTGGGTGCTTTCTTT
CDR3 protein: CSARDLGAFF
J gene: TRBJ1-1
D gene: -
clone size: -
V gene: TRBV20-1

CDR3 DNA: TGTGCCAGCAGTTATCGGGGACAGGCGAACACCGGGGAGCTGTTTTTT
CDR3 protein: CASSYRGQANTGELFF
J gene: TRBJ2-2
D gene: TRBD1
clone size: -
V gene: TRBV6-5

CDR3 DNA: TGCGCCAGCAGCCCGCACCGGGACAGGGGATCTTATGAGCAGTTCTTC
CDR3 protein: CASSPHRDRGSYEQFF
J gene: TRBJ2-1
D gene: TRBD1
clone size: -
V gene: TRBV5-1

CDR3 DNA: TGTGCCGCTAAGGTGGCATCTTCCTACGAGCAGTACTTC
CDR3 protein: CAAKVASSYEQYF
J gene: TRBJ2-7
D gene: -
clone size: -
V gene: TRBV6-2/TRBV6-3

CDR3 DNA: TGCGCCAGCAGATCAGGGGATCAGCCCCAGCATTTT
CDR3 protein: CASRSGDQPQHF
J gene: TRBJ1-5
D gene: -
clone size: -
V gene: TRBV10-2

CDR3 DNA: TGCAGTGCTAACCACAGGGTCGAGGACGAGCAGTACTTC
CDR3 protein: CSANHRVEDEQYF
J gene: TRBJ2-7
D gene: -
clone size: -
V gene: TRBV20-1

CDR3 DNA: TGTGCCAGCAGCGCCCGGACAGCCGGCGAGACCCAGTACTTC
CDR3 protein: CASSARTAGETQYF
J gene: TRBJ2-5
D gene: -
clone size: -
V gene: TRBV3-1

CDR3 DNA: TGTGCCAGCAGCCAAGATCTTCGACCCGTAAGCTCCTACGAGCAGTACTTC
CDR3 protein: CASSQDLRPVSSYEQYF
J gene: TRBJ2-7
D gene: -
clone size: few
V gene: TRBV4-2

CDR3 DNA: TGTGCCAGCAGCCCAAACGGGAGGGGGAGCACAGATACGCAGTATTTT
CDR3 protein: CASSPNGRGSTDTQYF
J gene: TRBJ2-3
D gene: TRBD2
clone size: few
V gene: TRBV7-2

CDR3 DNA: TGTGCCAGCAGTTTAAGTCTCGCGCAGACAACTTTATCCTACAATGAGCAGTTCTTC
CDR3 protein: CASSLSLAQTTLSYNEQFF
J gene: TRBJ2-1
D gene: -
clone size: few
V gene: TRBV27

CDR3 DNA: TGCAGCGTTGAAGATGGGACAGGGGGCCAAGAGACCCAGTACTTC
CDR3 protein: CSVEDGTGGQETQYF
J gene: TRBJ2-5
D gene: TRBD1
clone size: -
V gene: TRBV29-1

CDR3 DNA: TGTGCCAGCAGTTTTTGGGGGGTTCAGTTCTTC
CDR3 protein: CASSFWGVQFF
J gene: TRBJ2-1
D gene: -
clone size: -
V gene: TRBV12-3/TRBV12-4

CDR3 DNA: TGCGCCAGCAGCCAACTCAACCCGACAGGGGATTTCGAAAAACTGTTTTTT
CDR3 protein: CASSQLNPTGDFEKLFF
J gene: TRBJ1-4
D gene: TRBD1
clone size: -
V gene: TRBV4-3

CDR3 DNA: TGTGCCAGCAGCCTAACGAGCGGGTCGGTATACAATGAGCAGTTCTTC
CDR3 protein: CASSLTSGSVYNEQFF
J gene: TRBJ2-1
D gene: -
clone size: few
V gene: TRBV3-1

CDR3 DNA: TGTGCCAGCAAAGACGTAGGGGACTCCTACAATGAGCAGTTCTTC
CDR3 protein: CASKDVGDSYNEQFF
J gene: TRBJ2-1
D gene: -
clone size: -
V gene: TRBV7-9

CDR3 DNA: TGCAGTGCTATGGGGACCCACGGGGAGACCCAGTACTTC
CDR3 protein: CSAMGTHGETQYF
J gene: TRBJ2-5
D gene: -
clone size: few
V gene: TRBV20-1

CDR3 DNA: TGCAGCGTTAGGCGTAGGGACGAGCAGTACTTC
CDR3 protein: CSVRRRDEQYF
J gene: TRBJ2-7
D gene: -
clone size: -
V gene: TRBV29-1

CDR3 DNA: TGTGCCAGCAGCCGTACTAGCGGTGTACAAGAGACCCAGTACTTC
CDR3 protein: CASSRTSGVQETQYF
J gene: TRBJ2-5
D gene: TRBD2
clone size: -
V gene: TRBV4-2

CDR3 DNA: TGTGCCAGCAGCTTGTACAGGGAGGTCGATGAGCAGTTCTTC
CDR3 protein: CASSLYREVDEQFF
J gene: TRBJ2-1
D gene: -
clone size: few
V gene: TRBV5-5

CDR3 DNA: TGCGCCAGCAGCTACGGGGGCACAGATACGCAGTATTTT
CDR3 protein: CASSYGGTDTQYF
J gene: TRBJ2-3
D gene: -
clone size: -
V gene: TRBV6-5

CDR3 DNA: TGTGCCAGCAGCCAGGACCCTGGGACAGGCACAGATACGCAGTATTTT
CDR3 protein: CASSQDPGTGTDTQYF
J gene: TRBJ2-3
D gene: TRBD1
clone size: -
V gene: TRBV3-1

CDR3 DNA: TGTGCCAGCCTGGGGCCTAGCGGGGGGGGAAAGTCCTACAATGAGCAGTTCTTC
CDR3 protein: CASLGPSGGGKSYNEQFF
J gene: TRBJ2-1
D gene: TRBD2
clone size: few
V gene: TRBV2

CDR3 DNA: TGTGCCAGCAGTTTAGGCCCAGCAGGAACCCAGTACTTC
CDR3 protein: CASSLGPAGTQYF
J gene: TRBJ2-5
D gene: -
clone size: few
V gene: TRBV12-3/TRBV12-4